The 5 T cell receptor beta chains below all came from one sample that was sequenced in a study of quantifying T cell responses using KT2 cells. Study summary: Reverse transcription used primers in the TCR alpha and beta constant regions.

An oligo carrying a UMI was ligated to the cDNA 3' end. First-round PCR used about 4 cycles and beta primers RC1.1 and RC1.2 covering TRBC1 and TRBC2. TCRdb analysed the UMI-ligation and nested PCR reads with MiXCR anew, one entry per CDR3 protein. The repertoire holds about 33,000 distinct CDR3 sequences, with about a tenth as singletons. Material: PBMCs spiked with cells of the T cell clone KT2. The receptors were sampled from a human donor.

This clonotype was counted a few times. The CDR3: CASSSLTQLTYFDKQYF. CDR3 nucleotide sequence: TGTGCCAGCAGTTCGCTGACCCAACTAACCTATTTCGACAAGCAGTACTTC. The chain joins TRBV27 to TRBJ2-7; D is uncertain. The CDR3 is 17 amino acids. Per germline, CDR1 MNHEY and CDR2 SMNVEV (reference sequence). V was pared by 4 bases and J by 8 bases, with 27 bases between.

V usage is TRBV2 and J usage is TRBJ1-1; no firm D call. V lost 6 bases and J lost 5, with 19 bases in between. From germline, CDR1 is SNHLY and CDR2 FYNNEI. The CDR3 contains 15 residues. The CDR3 spells CASRKETGGRTEAFF. Written as DNA, the CDR3 is TGTGCCAGCAGGAAGGAGACGGGTGGGAGGACTGAAGCTTTCTTT.

This clonotype was seen a handful of times. V is TRBV15 and J is TRBJ1-6; TRBD1 aligns across 9 bases. Germline lookup yields CDR1 LNHNV and CDR2 YYDKDF (reference sequence). The CDR3 length is 15 residues. Germline trimming cut 4 bases from V and 9 bases from J; bases unmatched to any gene: 7. CDR3 bases: TGTGCCACCAGCACTGCCGGGACAGGGTTTTCACCCCTCCACTTT. Translation: CATSTAGTGFSPLHF.

The table lists this clonotype with a few counts. The junction does not match germline at one end; this may be a read error. This chain joins TRBV29-1 and TRBJ2-1; D not certain. There are 13 residues in the CDR3. Germline V lookup: CDR1 SQVTM, CDR2 ANQGSEA. The CDR3 DNA reads as TGCAGCGCTGAACTGGACGGCCACAATGAGCAGTTCTTC. It specifies CSAELDGHNEQFF.

The chain has TRBV6-5 and TRBJ2-3; D gene unclear. In germline, CDR1 is MNHEY, CDR2 SVGAGI. Deletions cut 6 bases from V and 5 bases from J, with 21 bases between. The CDR3 sequence is 16 residues long. In DNA form, the CDR3 reads TGTGCCAGCAGGGGGAATTCTCGGCCCGCTTTAGATACGCAGTATTTT. Translation: CASRGNSRPALDTQYF.